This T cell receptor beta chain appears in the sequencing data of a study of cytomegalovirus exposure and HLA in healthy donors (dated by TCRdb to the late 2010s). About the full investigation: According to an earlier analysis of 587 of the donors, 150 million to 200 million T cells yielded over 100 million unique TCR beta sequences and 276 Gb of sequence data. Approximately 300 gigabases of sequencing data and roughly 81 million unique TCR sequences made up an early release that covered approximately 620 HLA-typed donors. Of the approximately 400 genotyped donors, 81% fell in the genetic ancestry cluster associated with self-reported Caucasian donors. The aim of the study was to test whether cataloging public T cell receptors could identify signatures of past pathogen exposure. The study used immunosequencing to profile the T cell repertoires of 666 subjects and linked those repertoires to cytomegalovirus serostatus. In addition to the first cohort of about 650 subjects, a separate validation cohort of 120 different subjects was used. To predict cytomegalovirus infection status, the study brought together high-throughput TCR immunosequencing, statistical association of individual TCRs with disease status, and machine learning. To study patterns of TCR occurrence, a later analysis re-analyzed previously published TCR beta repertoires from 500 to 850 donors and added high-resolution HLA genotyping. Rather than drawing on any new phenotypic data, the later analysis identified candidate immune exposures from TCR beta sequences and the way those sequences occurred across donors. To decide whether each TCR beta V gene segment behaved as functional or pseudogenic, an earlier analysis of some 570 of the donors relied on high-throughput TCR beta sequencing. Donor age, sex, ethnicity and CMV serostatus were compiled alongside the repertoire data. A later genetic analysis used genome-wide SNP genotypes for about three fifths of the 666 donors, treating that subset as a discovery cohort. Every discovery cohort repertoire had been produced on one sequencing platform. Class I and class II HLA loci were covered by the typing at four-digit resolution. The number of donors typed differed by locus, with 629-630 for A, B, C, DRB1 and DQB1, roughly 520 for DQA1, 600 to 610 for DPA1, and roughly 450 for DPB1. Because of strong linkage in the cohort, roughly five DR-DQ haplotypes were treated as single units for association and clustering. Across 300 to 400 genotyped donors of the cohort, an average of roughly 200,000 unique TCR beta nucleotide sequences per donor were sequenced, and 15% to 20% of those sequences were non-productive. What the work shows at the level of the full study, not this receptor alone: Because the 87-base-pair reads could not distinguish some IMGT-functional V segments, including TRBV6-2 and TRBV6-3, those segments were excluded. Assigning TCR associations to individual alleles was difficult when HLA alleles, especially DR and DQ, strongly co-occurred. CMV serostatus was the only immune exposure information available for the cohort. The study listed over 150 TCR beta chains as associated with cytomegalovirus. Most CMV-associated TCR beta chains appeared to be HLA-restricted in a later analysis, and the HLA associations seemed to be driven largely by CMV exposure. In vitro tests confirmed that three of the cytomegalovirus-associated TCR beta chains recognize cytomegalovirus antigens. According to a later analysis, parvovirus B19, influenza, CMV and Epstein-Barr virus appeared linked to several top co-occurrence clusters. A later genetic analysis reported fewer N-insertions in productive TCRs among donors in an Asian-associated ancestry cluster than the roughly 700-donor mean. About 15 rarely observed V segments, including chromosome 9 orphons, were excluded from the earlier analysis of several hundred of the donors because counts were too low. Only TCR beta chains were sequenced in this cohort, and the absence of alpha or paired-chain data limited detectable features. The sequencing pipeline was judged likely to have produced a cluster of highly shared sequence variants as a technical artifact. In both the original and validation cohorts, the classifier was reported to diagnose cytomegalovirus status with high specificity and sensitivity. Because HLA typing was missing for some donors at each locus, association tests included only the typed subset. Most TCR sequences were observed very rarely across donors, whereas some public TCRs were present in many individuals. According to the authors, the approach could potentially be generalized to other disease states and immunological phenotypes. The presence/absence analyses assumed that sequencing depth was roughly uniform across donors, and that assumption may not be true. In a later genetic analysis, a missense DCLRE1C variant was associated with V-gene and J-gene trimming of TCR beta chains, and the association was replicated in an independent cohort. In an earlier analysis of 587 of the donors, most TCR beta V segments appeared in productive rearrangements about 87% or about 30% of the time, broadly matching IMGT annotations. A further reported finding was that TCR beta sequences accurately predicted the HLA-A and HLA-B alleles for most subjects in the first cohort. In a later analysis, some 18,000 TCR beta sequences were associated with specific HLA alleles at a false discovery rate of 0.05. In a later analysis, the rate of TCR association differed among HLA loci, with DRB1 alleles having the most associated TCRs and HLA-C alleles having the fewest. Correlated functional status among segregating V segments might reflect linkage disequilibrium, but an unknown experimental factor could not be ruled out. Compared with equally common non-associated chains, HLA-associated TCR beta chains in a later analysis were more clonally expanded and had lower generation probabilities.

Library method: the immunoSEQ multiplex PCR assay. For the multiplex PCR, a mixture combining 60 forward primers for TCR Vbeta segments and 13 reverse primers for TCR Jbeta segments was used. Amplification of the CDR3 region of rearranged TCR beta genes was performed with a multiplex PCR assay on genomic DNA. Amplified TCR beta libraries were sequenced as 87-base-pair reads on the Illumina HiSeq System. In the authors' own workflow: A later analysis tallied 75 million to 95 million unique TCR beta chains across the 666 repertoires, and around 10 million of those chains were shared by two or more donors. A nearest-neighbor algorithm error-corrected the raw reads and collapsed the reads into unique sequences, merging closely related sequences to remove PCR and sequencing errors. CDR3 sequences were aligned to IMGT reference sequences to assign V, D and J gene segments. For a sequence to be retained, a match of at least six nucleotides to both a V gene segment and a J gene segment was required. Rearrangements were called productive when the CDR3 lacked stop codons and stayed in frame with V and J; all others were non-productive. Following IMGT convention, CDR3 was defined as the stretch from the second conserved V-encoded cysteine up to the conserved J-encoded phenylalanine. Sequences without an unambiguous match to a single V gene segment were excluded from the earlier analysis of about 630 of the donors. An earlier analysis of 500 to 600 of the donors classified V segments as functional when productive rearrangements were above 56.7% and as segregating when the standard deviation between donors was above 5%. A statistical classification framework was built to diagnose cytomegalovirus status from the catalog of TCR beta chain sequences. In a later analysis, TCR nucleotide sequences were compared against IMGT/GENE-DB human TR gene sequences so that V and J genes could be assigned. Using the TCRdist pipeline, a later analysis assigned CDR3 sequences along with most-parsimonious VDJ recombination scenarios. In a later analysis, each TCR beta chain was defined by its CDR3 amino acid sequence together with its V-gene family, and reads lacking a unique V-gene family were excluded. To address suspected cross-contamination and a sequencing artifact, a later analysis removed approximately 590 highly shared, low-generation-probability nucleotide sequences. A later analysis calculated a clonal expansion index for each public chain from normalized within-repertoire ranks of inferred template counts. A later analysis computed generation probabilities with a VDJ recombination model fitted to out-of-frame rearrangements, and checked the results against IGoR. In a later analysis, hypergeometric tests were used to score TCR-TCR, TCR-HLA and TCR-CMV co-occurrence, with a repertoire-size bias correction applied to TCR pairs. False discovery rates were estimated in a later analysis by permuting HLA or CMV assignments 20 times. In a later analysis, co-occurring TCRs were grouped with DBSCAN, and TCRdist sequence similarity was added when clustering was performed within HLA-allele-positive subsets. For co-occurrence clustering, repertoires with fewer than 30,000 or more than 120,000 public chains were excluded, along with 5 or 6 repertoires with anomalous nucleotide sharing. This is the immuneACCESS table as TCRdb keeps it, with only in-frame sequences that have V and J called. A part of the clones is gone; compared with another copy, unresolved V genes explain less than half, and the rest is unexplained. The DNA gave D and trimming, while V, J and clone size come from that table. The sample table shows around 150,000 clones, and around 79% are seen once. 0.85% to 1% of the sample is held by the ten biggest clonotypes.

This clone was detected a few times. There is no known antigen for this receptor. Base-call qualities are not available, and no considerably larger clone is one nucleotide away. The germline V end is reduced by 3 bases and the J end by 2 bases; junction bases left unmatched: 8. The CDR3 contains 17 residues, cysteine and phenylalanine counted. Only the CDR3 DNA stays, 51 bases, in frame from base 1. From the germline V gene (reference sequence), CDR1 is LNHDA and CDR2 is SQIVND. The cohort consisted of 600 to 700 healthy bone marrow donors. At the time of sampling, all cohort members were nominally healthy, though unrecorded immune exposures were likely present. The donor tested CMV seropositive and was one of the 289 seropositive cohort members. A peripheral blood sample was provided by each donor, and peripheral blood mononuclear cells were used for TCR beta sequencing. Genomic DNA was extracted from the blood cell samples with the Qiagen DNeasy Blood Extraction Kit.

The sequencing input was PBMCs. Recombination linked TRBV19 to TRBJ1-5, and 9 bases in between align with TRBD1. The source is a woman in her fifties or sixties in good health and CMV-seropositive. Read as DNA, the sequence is TGTGCCAGTAGTATGGGGGACAGGGTTGGGCGCAATCAGCCCCAGCATTTT. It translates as CASSMGDRVGRNQPQHF. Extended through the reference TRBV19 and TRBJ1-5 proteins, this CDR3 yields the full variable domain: DGGITQSPKYLFRKEGQNVTLSCEQNLNHDAMYWYRQDPGQGLRLIYYSQIVNDFQKGDIAEGYSVSREKKESFPLTVTSAQKNPTAFYLCASSMGDRVGRNQPQHFGDGTRLSIL.